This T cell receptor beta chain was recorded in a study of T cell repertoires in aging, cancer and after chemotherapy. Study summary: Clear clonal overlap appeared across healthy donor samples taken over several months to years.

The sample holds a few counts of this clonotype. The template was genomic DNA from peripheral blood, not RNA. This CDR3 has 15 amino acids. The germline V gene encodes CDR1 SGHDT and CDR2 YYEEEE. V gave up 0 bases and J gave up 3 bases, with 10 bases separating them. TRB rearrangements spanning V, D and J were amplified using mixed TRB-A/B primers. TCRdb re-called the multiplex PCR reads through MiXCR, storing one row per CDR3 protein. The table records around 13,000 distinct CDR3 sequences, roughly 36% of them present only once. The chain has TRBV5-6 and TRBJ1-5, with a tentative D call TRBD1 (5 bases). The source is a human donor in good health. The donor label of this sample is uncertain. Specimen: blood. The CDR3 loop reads CASSLAGRVNQPQHF. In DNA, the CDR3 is TGTGCCAGCAGCTTGGCGGGACGGGTCAATCAGCCCCAGCATTTT.